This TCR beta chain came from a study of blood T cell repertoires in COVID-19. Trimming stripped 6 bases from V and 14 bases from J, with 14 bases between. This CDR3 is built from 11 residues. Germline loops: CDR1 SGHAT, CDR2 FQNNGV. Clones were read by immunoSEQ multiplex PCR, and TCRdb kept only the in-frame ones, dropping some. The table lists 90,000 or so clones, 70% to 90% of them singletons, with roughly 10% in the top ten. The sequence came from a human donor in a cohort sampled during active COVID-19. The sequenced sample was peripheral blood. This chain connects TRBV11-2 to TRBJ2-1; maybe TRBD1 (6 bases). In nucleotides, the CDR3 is TGTGCCAGCAGGTACAGGGCGAAGAAGTTCTTC. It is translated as CASRYRAKKFF.